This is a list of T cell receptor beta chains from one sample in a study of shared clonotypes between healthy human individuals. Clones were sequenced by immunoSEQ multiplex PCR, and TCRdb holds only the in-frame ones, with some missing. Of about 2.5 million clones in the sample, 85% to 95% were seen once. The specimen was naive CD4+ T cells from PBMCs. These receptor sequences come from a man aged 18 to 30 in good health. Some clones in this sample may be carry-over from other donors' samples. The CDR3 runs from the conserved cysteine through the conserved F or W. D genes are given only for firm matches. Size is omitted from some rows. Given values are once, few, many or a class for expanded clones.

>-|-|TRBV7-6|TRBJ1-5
TGTGCCAGCAGCCCCGGGACCAACAGGGAGCCCCAGCATTTT
CASSPGTNREPQHF
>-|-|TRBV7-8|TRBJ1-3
TGTGCCAGCAGCATATCAACGGGAAACACCATATATTTT
CASSISTGNTIYF
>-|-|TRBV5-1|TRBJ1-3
TGCGCCAGCAGCTTGGATGGTAGCTCTGGAAACACCATATATTTT
CASSLDGSSGNTIYF
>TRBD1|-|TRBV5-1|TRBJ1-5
TGCGCCAGCAGCTTATGGACAGGGAATCAGCCCCAGCATTTT
CASSLWTGNQPQHF
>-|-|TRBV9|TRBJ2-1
TGTGCCAGCAGCGTAGACTGGAATGAGCAGTTCTTC
CASSVDWNEQFF
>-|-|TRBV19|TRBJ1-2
TGTGCCAGTAGACGAGCGAGGGGCCCAAACTATGGCTACACCTTC
CASRRARGPNYGYTF
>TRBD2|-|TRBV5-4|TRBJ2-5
TGTGCCAGCAGCTCCCCGGGACTAGCGGGAGGGGGTGGGGCCCAGTACTTC
CASSSPGLAGGGGAQYF
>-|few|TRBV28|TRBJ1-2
TGTGCCAGCAGTTTGCAGGTAGACTATGGCTACACCTTC
CASSLQVDYGYTF
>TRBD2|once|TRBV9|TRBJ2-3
TGTGCCAGCAGCGTAGGCCTAGCGGGAGGTTCAGATACGCAGTATTTT
CASSVGLAGGSDTQYF
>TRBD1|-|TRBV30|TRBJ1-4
TGTGCCTGGAGTGCGGACAGGACCTTAACTAATGAAAAACTGTTTTTT
CAWSADRTLTNEKLFF
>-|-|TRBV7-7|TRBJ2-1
TGTGCCAGCAGCTCAGAGAGGGCCCCTTACAATGAGCAGTTCTTC
CASSSERAPYNEQFF
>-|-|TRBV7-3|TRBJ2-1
TGTGCCAGCAGCTTAAGGCCCAAGGGTGAGCAGTTCTTC
CASSLRPKGEQFF
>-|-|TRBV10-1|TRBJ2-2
TGCGCCAGCAGTGAAGGAGGGTTGGACACCGGGGAGCTGTTTTTT
CASSEGGLDTGELFF
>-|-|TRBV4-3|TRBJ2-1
TGCGCCAGCAGCCAGTCCCCACTAGAAACCGACAATGAGCAGTTCTTC
CASSQSPLETDNEQFF
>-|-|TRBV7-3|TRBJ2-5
TGTGCCAGCAGCTTGTCGGCTAACCAAGAGACCCAGTACTTC
CASSLSANQETQYF
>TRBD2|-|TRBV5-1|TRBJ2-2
TGCGCCAGCAGCCGACGGACTAGCGGGGAGAGGGAGCTGTTTTTT
CASSRRTSGERELFF
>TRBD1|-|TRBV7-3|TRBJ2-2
TGTGCCAGCAGCCGGGACAGGGGGGCCGGGGAGCTGTTTTTT
CASSRDRGAGELFF
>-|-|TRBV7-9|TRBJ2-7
TGTGCCAGCAGCTTAGAGGTTCTTAGCTCCTACGAGCAGTACTTC
CASSLEVLSSYEQYF
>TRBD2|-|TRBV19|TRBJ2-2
TGTGCCAGTAGTATGGCGAGGACTAGCGACACCGGGGAGCTGTTTTTT
CASSMARTSDTGELFF
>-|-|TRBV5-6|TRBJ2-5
TGTGCCAGCAGCTTAGGGACCTCAGGCGGAGAGACCCAGTACTTC
CASSLGTSGGETQYF
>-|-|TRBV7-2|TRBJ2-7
TGTGCCAGCAGCGTTATGTCCAGGGCTACCTACGAGCAGTACTTC
CASSVMSRATYEQYF
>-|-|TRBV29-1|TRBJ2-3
TGCAGCCCCGAAGATCCAGATACGCAGTATTTT
CSPEDPDTQYF
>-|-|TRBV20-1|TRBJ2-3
TGCAGTGCTAGGGAGGCAGATACGCAGTATTTT
CSAREADTQYF
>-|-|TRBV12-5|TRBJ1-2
TGTGCTAGTGGTTCTCGGGAAAGCGGCTACACCTTC
CASGSRESGYTF
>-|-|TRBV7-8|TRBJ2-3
TGTGCCAGCAGCTCAAGGGCAGGGGGAGGCAGTAGCACAGATACGCAGTATTTT
CASSSRAGGGSSTDTQYF
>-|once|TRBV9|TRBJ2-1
TGTGCCAGCAGCGCCGGGGGCGGGCTAGCGTTTATTAATGAGCAGTTCTTC
CASSAGGGLAFINEQFF